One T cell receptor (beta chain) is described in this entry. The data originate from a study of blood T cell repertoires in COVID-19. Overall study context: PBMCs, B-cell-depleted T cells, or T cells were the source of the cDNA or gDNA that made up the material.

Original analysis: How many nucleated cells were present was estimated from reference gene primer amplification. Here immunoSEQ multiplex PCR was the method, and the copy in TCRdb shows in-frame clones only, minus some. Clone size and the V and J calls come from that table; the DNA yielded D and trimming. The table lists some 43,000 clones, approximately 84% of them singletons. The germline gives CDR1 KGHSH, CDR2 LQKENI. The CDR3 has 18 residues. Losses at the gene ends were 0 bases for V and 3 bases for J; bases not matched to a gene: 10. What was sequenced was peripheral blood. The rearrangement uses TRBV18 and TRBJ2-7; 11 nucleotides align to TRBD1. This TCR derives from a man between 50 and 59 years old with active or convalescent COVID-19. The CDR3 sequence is CASSPPIQEGQGGYEQYF. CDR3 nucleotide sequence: TGTGCCAGCTCACCACCGATACAGGAGGGACAGGGGGGCTACGAGCAGTACTTC.